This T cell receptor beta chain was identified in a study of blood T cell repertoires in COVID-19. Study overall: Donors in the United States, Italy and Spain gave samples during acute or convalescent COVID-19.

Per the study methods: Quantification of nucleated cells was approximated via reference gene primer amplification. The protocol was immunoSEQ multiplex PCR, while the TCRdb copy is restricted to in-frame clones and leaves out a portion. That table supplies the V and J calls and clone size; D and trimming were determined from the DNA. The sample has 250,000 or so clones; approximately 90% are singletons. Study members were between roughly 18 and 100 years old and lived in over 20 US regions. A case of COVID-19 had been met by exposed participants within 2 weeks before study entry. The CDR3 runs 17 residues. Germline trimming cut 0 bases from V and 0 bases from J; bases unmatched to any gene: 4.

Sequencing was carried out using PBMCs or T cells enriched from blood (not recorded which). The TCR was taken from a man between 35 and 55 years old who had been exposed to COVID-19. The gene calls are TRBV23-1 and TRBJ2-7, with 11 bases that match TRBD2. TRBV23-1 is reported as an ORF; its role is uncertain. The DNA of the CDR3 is TGCGCCAGCAGTCAATCAGGGACTAGCGGTAGCTCCTACGAGCAGTACTTC. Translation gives CASSQSGTSGSSYEQYF.